Here is one T cell receptor (beta chain) with its context. Its antigen is as yet unknown. The CDR3 length is 14 residues. Germline CDR1 reads KGHDR; CDR2 reads SFDVKD. The junction had 4 bases not matched to a gene; V was cut back by 4 bases and J by 4 bases. The sample belongs to a study of regulatory T cells in long-lasting Graves disease. General study findings and limits: TRBV28 was favored in persistent disease, as were TRBJ1-2 and TRBJ2-5. Persistent-disease Graves' patients showed less TCR diversity than new cases.

In building TCR beta libraries, iRepertoire HTBI primers were used together with Arm-PCR of CDR3 regions. TCRdb passed the multiplex PCR reads through MiXCR, listing each CDR3 protein once. The table records a few hundred thousand distinct CDR3 sequences, about 25% of them present only once. Time point given: persistent/refractory GD, antithyroid drugs over 5 years with positive TRAb. Making the TCR library involved RNA that had been extracted from PBMCs. The V call is TRBV24-1, the J call TRBJ1-2; 8 bases align to TRBD1. This clonotype was obtained from a female donor with Graves disease. The sequencing used peripheral blood mononuclear cells (PBMCs), collected when the disease was refractory, from a patient treated with antithyroid drugs. The CDR3 sequence is CATSDSGGGYGYTF. In DNA form, the CDR3 reads TGTGCCACCAGTGACTCAGGGGGCGGCTATGGCTACACCTTC.